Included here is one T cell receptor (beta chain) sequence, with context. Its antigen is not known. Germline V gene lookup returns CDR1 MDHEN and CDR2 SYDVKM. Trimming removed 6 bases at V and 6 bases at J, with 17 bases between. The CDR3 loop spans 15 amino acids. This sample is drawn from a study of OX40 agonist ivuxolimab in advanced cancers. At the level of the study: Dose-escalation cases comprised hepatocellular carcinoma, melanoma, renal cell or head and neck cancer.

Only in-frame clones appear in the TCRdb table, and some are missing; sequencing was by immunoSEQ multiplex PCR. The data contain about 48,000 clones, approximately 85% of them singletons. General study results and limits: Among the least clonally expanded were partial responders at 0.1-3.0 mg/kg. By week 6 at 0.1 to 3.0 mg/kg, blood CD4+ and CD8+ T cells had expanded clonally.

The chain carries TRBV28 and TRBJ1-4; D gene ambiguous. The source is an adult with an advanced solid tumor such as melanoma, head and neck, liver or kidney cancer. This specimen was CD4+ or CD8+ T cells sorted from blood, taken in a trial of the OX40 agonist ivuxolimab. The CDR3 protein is CASSIRRRDDEKLFF. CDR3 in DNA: TGTGCCAGCAGCATCAGACGGCGTGATGATGAAAAACTGTTTTTT.